These T cell receptor beta chains were read from a single sample in a study of T cell responses to AZD1222 COVID-19 vaccine. The repertoire was sequenced with immunoSEQ multiplex PCR; TCRdb's copy has only in-frame clones and lacks some. This sample has 200,000 or so clones; just over 90% occur once, and the top ten carry over 0.75%. The source was peripheral blood, collected on day 0 of AZD1222 vaccination. Source of these receptors: an adult in good health. CDR3s include the opening cysteine and the closing phenylalanine or tryptophan. The order of the fields is J gene, D gene, V gene, clone size, CDR3 protein, CDR3 DNA. The D gene is left open where the match is weak. Size is stated for part of the rows, as once, few or many counts, or as a class when the clone is expanded.

j_call: TRBJ2-7; d_call: NA; v_call: TRBV6-9; clone_size: NA; cdr3_aa: CASGSPCEQYF; cdr3_nt: TGTGCCAGCGGCTCCCCCTGCGAGCAGTACTTC
j_call: TRBJ2-1; d_call: NA; v_call: TRBV11-2; clone_size: NA; cdr3_aa: CASSSDRYNEQFF; cdr3_nt: TGTGCCAGCAGCTCAGACAGATACAATGAGCAGTTCTTC
j_call: TRBJ1-5; d_call: NA; v_call: TRBV6-5; clone_size: NA; cdr3_aa: CASIGGLNQPQHF; cdr3_nt: TGTGCCAGCATAGGGGGGCTCAATCAGCCCCAGCATTTT
j_call: TRBJ1-2; d_call: NA; v_call: TRBV9; clone_size: NA; cdr3_aa: CASRASGGGPYGYTF; cdr3_nt: TGTGCCAGCAGGGCCTCGGGCGGGGGGCCTTATGGCTACACCTTC
j_call: TRBJ1-6; d_call: TRBD1; v_call: TRBV9; clone_size: NA; cdr3_aa: CASSGGTGSNSPLHF; cdr3_nt: TGTGCCAGCAGCGGTGGGACAGGGAGCAATTCACCCCTCCACTTT
j_call: TRBJ1-2; d_call: NA; v_call: TRBV9; clone_size: NA; cdr3_aa: CASSVNPGSSSGGYTF; cdr3_nt: TGTGCCAGCAGCGTAAATCCAGGGTCCTCCTCGGGTGGCTACACCTTC
j_call: TRBJ2-7; d_call: TRBD1; v_call: TRBV28; clone_size: NA; cdr3_aa: CASSRAGTESYEQYF; cdr3_nt: TGTGCCAGCAGCCGCGCCGGGACAGAGTCCTACGAGCAGTACTTC
j_call: TRBJ2-7; d_call: TRBD2; v_call: TRBV4-3; clone_size: NA; cdr3_aa: CASSQDLASGPYEQYF; cdr3_nt: TGCGCCAGCAGCCAAGATCTTGCTAGCGGGCCTTACGAGCAGTACTTC
j_call: TRBJ2-1; d_call: TRBD2; v_call: TRBV7-3; clone_size: NA; cdr3_aa: CASSDTGGAGYEQFF; cdr3_nt: TGTGCCAGCAGCGATACCGGGGGGGCAGGCTATGAGCAGTTCTTC
j_call: TRBJ1-1; d_call: NA; v_call: TRBV5-6; clone_size: NA; cdr3_aa: CASSFSWVLNTEAFF; cdr3_nt: TGTGCCAGCAGCTTTAGTTGGGTGCTGAACACTGAAGCTTTCTTT
j_call: TRBJ2-7; d_call: NA; v_call: TRBV18; clone_size: few; cdr3_aa: CASSPTERSSYEQYF; cdr3_nt: TGTGCCAGCTCACCAACGGAGAGGAGCTCCTACGAGCAGTACTTC
j_call: TRBJ1-1; d_call: TRBD1; v_call: TRBV3-1/TRBV3-2; clone_size: NA; cdr3_aa: CASSQDSWDRGPWTEAFF; cdr3_nt: TGTGCCAGCAGCCAAGATAGTTGGGACAGGGGGCCTTGGACTGAAGCTTTCTTT
j_call: TRBJ2-2; d_call: NA; v_call: TRBV11-3; clone_size: once; cdr3_aa: CASSRTGELFF; cdr3_nt: TGTGCCAGCAGCAGAACCGGGGAGCTGTTTTTT
j_call: TRBJ2-3; d_call: NA; v_call: TRBV4-3; clone_size: NA; cdr3_aa: CASSQGWDTQYF; cdr3_nt: TGCGCCAGCAGCCAAGGTTGGGATACGCAGTATTTT
j_call: TRBJ1-3; d_call: NA; v_call: TRBV3-1/TRBV3-2; clone_size: once; cdr3_aa: CASSQGGATKFSGNTIYF; cdr3_nt: TGTGCCAGCAGCCAAGGGGGGGCCACCAAATTCTCTGGAAACACCATATATTTT
j_call: TRBJ1-5; d_call: NA; v_call: TRBV9; clone_size: NA; cdr3_aa: CASSVAGDSNQPQHF; cdr3_nt: TGTGCCAGCAGCGTAGCGGGAGATAGCAATCAGCCCCAGCATTTT
j_call: TRBJ2-1; d_call: TRBD1; v_call: TRBV15; clone_size: NA; cdr3_aa: CATSARDRGYNEQFF; cdr3_nt: TGTGCCACCAGCGCCCGGGACAGGGGGTACAATGAGCAGTTCTTC
j_call: TRBJ2-7; d_call: NA; v_call: TRBV15; clone_size: NA; cdr3_aa: CATSRGQSWEQYF; cdr3_nt: TGTGCCACCAGCAGGGGACAAAGCTGGGAGCAGTACTTC
j_call: TRBJ1-2; d_call: TRBD1; v_call: TRBV5-1; clone_size: NA; cdr3_aa: CASSLAEGAGGYTF; cdr3_nt: TGCGCCAGCAGCTTGGCCGAGGGGGCGGGAGGCTACACCTTC
j_call: TRBJ2-6; d_call: NA; v_call: TRBV27; clone_size: NA; cdr3_aa: CASSLSGANVLTF; cdr3_nt: TGTGCCAGCAGTTTATCTGGGGCCAACGTCCTGACTTTC
j_call: TRBJ1-2; d_call: NA; v_call: TRBV24-1; clone_size: NA; cdr3_aa: CATSEGDGGTYGYTF; cdr3_nt: TGTGCCACCAGTGAGGGGGACGGAGGGACCTATGGCTACACCTTC
j_call: TRBJ1-3; d_call: NA; v_call: TRBV19; clone_size: NA; cdr3_aa: CASRAEVSGNTIYF; cdr3_nt: TGTGCCAGTAGGGCTGAAGTCTCTGGAAACACCATATATTTT
j_call: TRBJ2-5; d_call: NA; v_call: TRBV6-1; clone_size: NA; cdr3_aa: CASSEFGSLETQYF; cdr3_nt: TGTGCCAGCAGTGAATTCGGTAGTTTGGAGACCCAGTACTTC
j_call: TRBJ1-3; d_call: NA; v_call: TRBV4-2; clone_size: NA; cdr3_aa: CASSQDRGSGNTIYF; cdr3_nt: TGTGCCAGCAGCCAAGATCGAGGTTCTGGAAACACCATATATTTT
j_call: TRBJ1-5; d_call: NA; v_call: TRBV5-8; clone_size: NA; cdr3_aa: CASSFQGLNQPQHF; cdr3_nt: TGTGCCAGCAGCTTCCAGGGGCTCAATCAGCCCCAGCATTTT
j_call: TRBJ1-1; d_call: NA; v_call: TRBV5-1; clone_size: NA; cdr3_aa: CASSPGQKIMNTEAFF; cdr3_nt: TGCGCCAGCAGCCCTGGACAGAAAATCATGAACACTGAAGCTTTCTTT
j_call: TRBJ1-4; d_call: TRBD1; v_call: TRBV13; clone_size: NA; cdr3_aa: CASSVGQGAQGNEKLFF; cdr3_nt: TGTGCCAGCAGCGTTGGACAGGGGGCGCAGGGTAATGAAAAACTGTTTTTT
j_call: TRBJ2-7; d_call: NA; v_call: TRBV5-1; clone_size: NA; cdr3_aa: CASRVDFSYEQYF; cdr3_nt: TGCGCCAGCCGAGTGGACTTTTCCTACGAGCAGTACTTC
j_call: TRBJ2-2; d_call: NA; v_call: TRBV25-1; clone_size: NA; cdr3_aa: CASNRVAGELFF; cdr3_nt: TGTGCCAGCAACAGGGTGGCCGGGGAGCTGTTTTTT
j_call: TRBJ2-7; d_call: TRBD2; v_call: TRBV6-5; clone_size: NA; cdr3_aa: CASSSGLAGDIYEQYF; cdr3_nt: TGTGCCAGCAGTTCCGGACTAGCGGGAGACATCTACGAGCAGTACTTC
j_call: TRBJ1-4; d_call: NA; v_call: TRBV5-5; clone_size: NA; cdr3_aa: CASSSGALNEKLFF; cdr3_nt: TGTGCCAGCAGTTCCGGAGCCCTTAATGAAAAACTGTTTTTT
j_call: TRBJ1-1; d_call: NA; v_call: TRBV7-9; clone_size: NA; cdr3_aa: CASSLAHVGTEAFF; cdr3_nt: TGTGCCAGCAGCTTAGCGCATGTCGGCACTGAAGCTTTCTTT
j_call: TRBJ2-2; d_call: NA; v_call: TRBV7-2; clone_size: NA; cdr3_aa: CASSLWAANTGELFF; cdr3_nt: TGTGCCAGCAGCTTATGGGCGGCGAACACCGGGGAGCTGTTTTTT
j_call: TRBJ1-1; d_call: NA; v_call: TRBV15; clone_size: NA; cdr3_aa: CATSRKVNTEAFF; cdr3_nt: TGTGCCACCAGCAGGAAGGTGAACACTGAAGCTTTCTTT
j_call: TRBJ2-1; d_call: NA; v_call: TRBV2; clone_size: NA; cdr3_aa: CASTSGPYNEQFF; cdr3_nt: TGTGCCAGCACCTCAGGTCCCTACAATGAGCAGTTCTTC
j_call: TRBJ2-5; d_call: NA; v_call: TRBV2; clone_size: NA; cdr3_aa: CASSLTKETQYF; cdr3_nt: TGTGCCAGCAGTTTGACAAAAGAGACCCAGTACTTC
j_call: TRBJ2-3; d_call: TRBD2; v_call: TRBV7-3; clone_size: NA; cdr3_aa: CASSNSRSGSPKDTQYF; cdr3_nt: TGTGCCAGCAGCAACTCTCGTAGCGGGAGCCCTAAAGATACGCAGTATTTT
j_call: TRBJ1-1; d_call: NA; v_call: TRBV29-1; clone_size: NA; cdr3_aa: CSVGTGGNTEAFF; cdr3_nt: TGCAGCGTTGGAACCGGTGGGAACACTGAAGCTTTCTTT
j_call: TRBJ2-7; d_call: NA; v_call: TRBV6-5; clone_size: NA; cdr3_aa: CASWSPYEQYF; cdr3_nt: TGTGCCAGCTGGTCTCCCTACGAGCAGTACTTC
j_call: TRBJ1-2; d_call: TRBD1; v_call: TRBV9; clone_size: NA; cdr3_aa: CASSLRQGAPAYGYTF; cdr3_nt: TGTGCCAGCAGCCTGCGACAGGGGGCGCCGGCCTATGGCTACACCTTC
j_call: TRBJ1-5; d_call: NA; v_call: TRBV2; clone_size: NA; cdr3_aa: CASRGASYNQPQHF; cdr3_nt: TGTGCCAGCAGAGGGGCCTCCTACAATCAGCCCCAGCATTTT
j_call: TRBJ2-1; d_call: TRBD2; v_call: TRBV5-1; clone_size: NA; cdr3_aa: CASSLGVGRGNEQFF; cdr3_nt: TGCGCCAGCAGCTTGGGGGTAGGGAGGGGCAATGAGCAGTTCTTC
j_call: TRBJ1-2; d_call: NA; v_call: TRBV7-2; clone_size: NA; cdr3_aa: CASSLDVGYTF; cdr3_nt: TGTGCCAGCAGCTTAGACGTAGGCTACACCTTC
j_call: TRBJ2-1; d_call: NA; v_call: TRBV2; clone_size: NA; cdr3_aa: CASSSPSRQGSSYNEQFF; cdr3_nt: TGTGCCAGCAGTTCCCCTAGCAGGCAGGGAAGCTCCTACAATGAGCAGTTCTTC
j_call: TRBJ2-2; d_call: NA; v_call: TRBV5-6; clone_size: NA; cdr3_aa: CASSLTRELFF; cdr3_nt: TGTGCCAGCAGCCTGACTCGGGAGCTGTTTTTT